The 10 T cell receptor beta chains below were found in one sample sequenced in a study of blood T cell repertoires in COVID-19 (dated by TCRdb to about 2020). Libraries were constructed by the immunoSEQ multiplex PCR assay. In TCRdb, the immuneACCESS table is reduced to in-frame sequences with V and J assigned. These tables do not hold every clone; where another copy was compared, an unresolved V gene accounts for under half, and the others remain unexplained. Here the sample has roughly 58,000 clones; 65% to 85% occur a single time. The ten largest clones capture 17% of the sample. The sample was peripheral blood. All receptors derive from a man between 70 and 80 years old with active COVID-19.

This clone turned up a few times. The chain combines TRBV4-2 with TRBJ1-6; D perhaps matches TRBD1 (5 bases). The V end was cut by 1 base, the J end by 8 bases, with 9 bases between. From germline, CDR1 is LGHNA and CDR2 YNFKEQ. The CDR3 loop spans 14 amino acids. The CDR3 region is CASSQGGRDSPLHF. DNA of the CDR3: TGTGCCAGCAGCCAAGGTGGCAGGGATTCACCCCTCCACTTT.

The V and J genes are TRBV4-1 and TRBJ2-3; 15 bases align to TRBD2. CDR1 MGHRA and CDR2 YSYEKL come from the germline V gene. V lost 1 base, J lost 6 bases, and 5 bases stayed unmatched. This CDR3 has 17 residues. The CDR3 sequence is CASSQGWTSGRADTQYF. The CDR3 DNA follows: TGCGCCAGCAGCCAAGGTTGGACTAGCGGGAGGGCGGATACGCAGTATTTT.

J is TRBJ1-1 and V is TRBV3-1 (or the pseudogene TRBV3-2); D not resolved. V lost 1 base, J lost 7 bases, and 10 bases lay in between. CDR1 is LGHDT and CDR2 is YNNKEL in the germline V gene (reference sequence). The CDR3 length is 13 residues. The CDR3: CASSQGNSREAFF. Written as DNA, the CDR3 is TGTGCCAGCAGCCAAGGGAATAGCCGTGAAGCTTTCTTT.

The genes are TRBV5-1 and TRBJ2-1; D might be TRBD2 (5 bases). Germline V lookup: CDR1 SGHRS, CDR2 YFSETQ. Trimming stripped 4 bases from V and 7 bases from J, with 18 bases between. The CDR3 has 15 residues. The CDR3 region has the DNA TGCGCCAGCAGCCCCCCGAGGGAACCTCTGAATGAGCAGTTCTTC. Translated, it gives CASSPPREPLNEQFF.

This chain uses TRBV5-1 with TRBJ1-2; D gene uncertain. The CDR3 spans 15 residues. The ends were cut back, 1 base at V and 0 bases at J, with 10 bases in the middle. Germline V gives CDR1 SGHRS, CDR2 YFSETQ. The CDR3 bases are TGCGCCAGCAGCTTGACGGCAGGTTCTAACTATGGCTACACCTTC. Translating gives CASSLTAGSNYGYTF.

This sequence joins TRBV10-3 and TRBJ1-6; D possibly corresponds to TRBD1 (5 bases). The CDR3 length is 13 residues. Germline V CDR1 and CDR2: ENHRY, SYGVKD. Trimming took off 7 bases at V and 8 bases at J, with 12 bases between the two ends. The CDR3 DNA reads as TGTGCCATCAAGGAACAGGAAGATTCACCCCTCCACTTT. Residues: CAIKEQEDSPLHF.

V gene TRBV14 combines with J gene TRBJ1-2; 9 bases line up with TRBD1. CDR3 size: 16 residues. CDR1 is SGHDN, CDR2 FVKESK, per germline. V lost 3 bases and J lost 4; bases outside the gene matches: 9. As DNA, the CDR3 is TGTGCCAGCAGCCATGGACAGGGGCTCCCTATCTATGGCTACACCTTC. Translating gives CASSHGQGLPIYGYTF. Complete variable domain (other parts from reference TRBV14 and TRBJ1-2): EAGVTQFPSHSVIEKGQTVTLRCDPISGHDNLYWYRRVMGKEIKFLLHFVKESKQDESGMPNNRFLAERTGGTYSTLKVQPAELEDSGVYFCASSHGQGLPIYGYTFGSGTRLTVV.

The V and J genes are TRBV4-2 and TRBJ2-3; the match to TRBD2 covers 10 bases. This CDR3 region has 16 residues. Trimming took 4 bases from V and 3 from J; bases not matched to a gene: 7. Germline V gene lookup returns CDR1 LGHNA and CDR2 YNFKEQ. The CDR3 DNA is TGTGCCAGCAGCCTTACTCGGACTAGCGGAACAGATACGCAGTATTTT. Protein: CASSLTRTSGTDTQYF.

This clone was counted once. The J gene is TRBJ2-7, the V gene TRBV14; 13 positions match TRBD2. The CDR3 extends over 16 amino acids. The V gene end was trimmed by 1 base and the J gene end by 10 bases; junction bases not matched to a gene: 10. Germline V gives CDR1 SGHDN, CDR2 FVKESK. The CDR3 reads CASSQARTSGSLKQYF. For the CDR3, the DNA is TGTGCCAGCAGCCAAGCACGGACTAGCGGGAGTCTAAAACAGTACTTC.

The genes are TRBV5-6 and TRBJ2-1, with TRBD2 matching over 7 bases. Trimming took 4 bases from V and 6 from J; bases not matched to a gene: 13. The germline CDR1 and CDR2 sequences are SGHDT and YYEEEE. The CDR3 sequence is 16 residues long. For the CDR3, the DNA is TGTGCCAGCAGCCCCTTCGCGGGAGTCCCCCCCAATGAGCAGTTCTTC. Residues: CASSPFAGVPPNEQFF. The full variable domain, in which reference TRBV5-6 and TRBJ2-1 provide the parts outside the CDR3, is DAGVTQSPTHLIKTRGQQVTLRCSPKSGHDTVSWYQQALGQGPQFIFQYYEEEERQRGNFPDRFSGHQFPNYSSELNVNALLLGDSALYLCASSPFAGVPPNEQFFGPGTRLTVL.